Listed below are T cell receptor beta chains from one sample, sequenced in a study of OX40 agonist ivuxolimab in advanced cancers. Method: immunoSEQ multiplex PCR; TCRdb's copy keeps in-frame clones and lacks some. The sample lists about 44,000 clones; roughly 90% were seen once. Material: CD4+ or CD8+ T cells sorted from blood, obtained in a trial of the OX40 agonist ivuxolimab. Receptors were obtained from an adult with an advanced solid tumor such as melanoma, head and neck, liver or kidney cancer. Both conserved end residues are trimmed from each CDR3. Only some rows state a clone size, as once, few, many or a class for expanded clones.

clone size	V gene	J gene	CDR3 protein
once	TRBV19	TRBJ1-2	ASSTSLRLDYYGYT
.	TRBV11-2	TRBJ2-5	ASGLAGETQY
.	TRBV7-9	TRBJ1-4	ASSLNEKLF
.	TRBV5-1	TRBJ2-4	ASSLGTGSTKNIQY
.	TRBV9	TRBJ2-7	ASSVGGLAAYEQY
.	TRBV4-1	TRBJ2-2	ASSQEWGAATGELF
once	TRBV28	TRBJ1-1	ASSLWTPRTGNTEAF
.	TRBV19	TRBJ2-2	ASRPGRGGVGELF
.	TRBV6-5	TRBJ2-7	ASSWGQGIEQY
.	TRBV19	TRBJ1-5	ASSSQNQPQH
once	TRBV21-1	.	ASSTISYEQY
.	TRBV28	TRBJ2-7	ASSQDRGVPYEQY
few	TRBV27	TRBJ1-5	ASSPGVQPQH
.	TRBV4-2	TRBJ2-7	ASSQRGTVGEQY
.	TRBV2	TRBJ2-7	ASSAGTAEQY
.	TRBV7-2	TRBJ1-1	ASSQSGLWTEAF
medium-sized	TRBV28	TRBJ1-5	ASRSGTESVQPQH
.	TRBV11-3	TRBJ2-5	ASSFERTEETQY
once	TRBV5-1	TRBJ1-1	ASSPTGQSTESEAF
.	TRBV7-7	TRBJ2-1	ASSLGTGGGNEQF
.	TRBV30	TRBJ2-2	APGAHTGELF
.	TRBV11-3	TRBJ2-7	ASSWGQGASEQY
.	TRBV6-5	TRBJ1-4	ASSYTSGGKLF
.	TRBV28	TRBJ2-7	ASFPSGQHYEQY
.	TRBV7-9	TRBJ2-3	ASSRGTRLPDTQY
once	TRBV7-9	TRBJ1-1	ASSLGGIPGEAF
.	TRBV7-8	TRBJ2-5	ASRSGQGYVQETQY
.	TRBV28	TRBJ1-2	ASRPDSRGVKGYT
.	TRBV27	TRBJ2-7	ASSSLGQGGREQY
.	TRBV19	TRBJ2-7	ASSTSGAYEQY
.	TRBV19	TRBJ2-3	ASSKWGGTDTQY
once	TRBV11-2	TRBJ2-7	ASSLAFYDRVGEQY
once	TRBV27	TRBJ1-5	ASSLHGSNQPQH
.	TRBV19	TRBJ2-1	ASSIAGSSYNEQF
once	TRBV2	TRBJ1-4	ASGRGSATNEKLF
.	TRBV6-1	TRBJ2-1	ALGSSYNEQF
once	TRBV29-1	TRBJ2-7	SVWTSGLKEQY
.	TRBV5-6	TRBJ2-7	ASSSIDERHTSYEQY
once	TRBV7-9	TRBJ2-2	ASSSTDSLAENTGELF
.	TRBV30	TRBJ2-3	AWSGGGFADTQY
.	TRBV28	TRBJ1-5	ASQPRGNNQPQH
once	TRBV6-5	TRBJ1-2	ASFPGHNNYGYT
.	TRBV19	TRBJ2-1	ASSITGESSYNEQF
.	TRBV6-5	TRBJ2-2	ASTYSGELF
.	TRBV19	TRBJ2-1	ASGDFYNEQF
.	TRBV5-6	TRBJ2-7	ASSLAGTSGVY
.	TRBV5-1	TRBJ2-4	ASSFVESKAKNIQY
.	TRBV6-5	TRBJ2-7	ASSYSGGGSYEQY
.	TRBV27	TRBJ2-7	ASRASLGFYEQY
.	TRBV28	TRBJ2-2	ASSPPLVLNTGELF